This is a list of T cell receptor beta chains from one sample in a study of CD4+ T cells in melanoma. Profiling relied on immunoSEQ multiplex PCR, and the TCRdb table lists in-frame clones only, not all of them. The repertoire holds over 15,000 clones, with approximately 84% as singletons. The sample was cells from a culture (not recorded whether cultured in vitro). Source of these receptors: a human donor with melanoma. The CDR3 runs from the conserved cysteine through the conserved F or W. D genes are given only for firm matches. Only some rows state a clone size, as once, few, many or a class for expanded clones.

size | J | D | length | V | CDR3 | DNA
- | TRBJ1-4 | - | 15 | TRBV5-1 | CASSLSSPRDEKLFF | TGCGCCAGCAGCTTGAGCTCCCCGAGGGATGAAAAACTGTTTTTT
- | TRBJ2-7 | - | 14 | TRBV19 | CASSMQDISYEQYF | TGTGCCAGTAGTATGCAGGACATCTCCTACGAGCAGTACTTC
- | TRBJ2-3 | TRBD2 | 16 | TRBV7-9 | CASSFLLAGEADTQYF | TGTGCCAGCAGCTTTTTGCTAGCGGGGGAAGCGGATACGCAGTATTTT
once | TRBJ2-3 | TRBD2 | 14 | TRBV5-4 | CASTLMTSADTQYF | TGTGCCAGCACCTTGATGACTAGCGCAGATACGCAGTATTTT
- | TRBJ1-2 | - | 11 | TRBV30 | CAGGGGFRYTF | TGTGCCGGAGGCGGCGGATTTCGCTACACCTTC
few | TRBJ2-2 | TRBD2 | 15 | TRBV5-6 | CASSPFLGGTGELFF | TGTGCCAGCAGCCCCTTTCTGGGGGGGACCGGGGAGCTGTTTTTT
- | TRBJ1-5 | - | 15 | TRBV19 | CASSIGHRPHQPQHF | TGTGCCAGTAGTATAGGGCACAGGCCCCATCAGCCCCAGCATTTT
- | TRBJ1-2 | - | 14 | TRBV6-1 | CASSESAGYYGYTF | TGTGCCAGCAGTGAATCGGCAGGCTACTATGGCTACACCTTC
- | TRBJ2-1 | - | 13 | TRBV27 | CASSFRTYNEQFF | TGTGCCAGCAGTTTTCGAACCTACAATGAGCAGTTCTTC
- | TRBJ1-1 | - | 15 | TRBV2 | CASSEDPGGWAEAFF | TGTGCCAGCAGTGAAGACCCCGGGGGCTGGGCTGAAGCTTTCTTT
- | TRBJ2-7 | TRBD1 | 14 | TRBV27 | CASKGRQGSYEQYF | TGTGCCAGCAAGGGGAGACAGGGTTCCTACGAGCAGTACTTC
- | TRBJ1-5 | TRBD1 | 19 | TRBV6-1 | CASSGLGAGQGNSNQPQHF | TGTGCCAGCAGTGGACTCGGAGCGGGACAGGGCAATAGCAATCAGCCCCAGCATTTT
- | TRBJ2-2 | - | 15 | TRBV5-1 | CASSLVQRNTGELFF | TGCGCCAGCAGCTTGGTCCAACGGAACACCGGGGAGCTGTTTTTT
- | TRBJ2-2 | TRBD1 | 15 | TRBV5-1 | CASSTRTGYTGELFF | TGCGCCAGCAGCACAAGGACAGGATACACCGGGGAGCTGTTTTTT
- | TRBJ2-5 | - | 12 | TRBV6-6 | CASTALGGTQYF | TGTGCCAGCACCGCCCTCGGAGGGACCCAGTACTTC
- | TRBJ1-3 | - | 14 | TRBV7-6 | CASSYYYDGSTIYF | TGTGCCAGCAGCTATTATTACGATGGAAGCACCATATATTTT
- | TRBJ2-6 | - | 21 | TRBV4-1 | CASSQGAVPGKVLSGANVLTF | TGCGCCAGCAGCCAAGGGGCGGTCCCAGGGAAAGTGCTCTCTGGGGCCAACGTCCTGACTTTC
- | TRBJ2-5 | - | 14 | TRBV6-1 | CASSSGSAGETQYF | TGTGCCAGCAGTTCAGGTTCAGCAGGGGAGACCCAGTACTTC
- | TRBJ2-5 | - | 15 | TRBV7-3 | CASSLSAQSGETQYF | TGTGCCAGCAGCTTATCTGCCCAGAGCGGAGAGACCCAGTACTTC
few | TRBJ1-1 | - | 11 | TRBV20-1 | CSASGGVGAFF | TGCAGTGCTAGCGGGGGGGTAGGGGCTTTCTTT
- | TRBJ2-7 | - | 16 | TRBV7-8 | CASSSPLRQSTYEQYF | TGTGCCAGCAGCTCGCCCTTGAGGCAGAGCACCTACGAGCAGTACTTC
- | TRBJ2-1 | - | 15 | TRBV5-4 | CASSPSVMRVNEQFF | TGTGCCAGCAGCCCTTCTGTGATGAGGGTGAATGAGCAGTTCTTC
- | TRBJ2-3 | TRBD2 | 15 | TRBV5-1 | CASSYGASGADTQYF | TGCGCCAGCAGCTACGGGGCTAGCGGAGCAGATACGCAGTATTTT
- | TRBJ2-7 | TRBD1 | 15 | TRBV19 | CASSSGQGGSYEQYF | TGTGCCAGTAGCTCGGGACAGGGTGGGAGCTACGAGCAGTACTTC
- | TRBJ2-5 | - | 15 | TRBV10-3 | CAISESSGGAETQYF | TGTGCCATCAGTGAGTCGAGTGGCGGGGCAGAGACCCAGTACTTC
- | TRBJ1-2 | TRBD1 | 13 | TRBV6-5 | CASSSDRTYGYTF | TGTGCCAGCAGTTCGGACAGGACCTATGGCTACACCTTC
- | TRBJ1-4 | TRBD1 | 13 | TRBV19 | CASGDRGGEKLFF | TGTGCCAGTGGGGACAGGGGGGGTGAAAAACTGTTTTTT
few | TRBJ1-2 | - | 15 | TRBV5-4 | CASSLEQGRSYGYTF | TGTGCCAGCAGCTTGGAACAGGGTAGAAGCTATGGCTACACCTTC